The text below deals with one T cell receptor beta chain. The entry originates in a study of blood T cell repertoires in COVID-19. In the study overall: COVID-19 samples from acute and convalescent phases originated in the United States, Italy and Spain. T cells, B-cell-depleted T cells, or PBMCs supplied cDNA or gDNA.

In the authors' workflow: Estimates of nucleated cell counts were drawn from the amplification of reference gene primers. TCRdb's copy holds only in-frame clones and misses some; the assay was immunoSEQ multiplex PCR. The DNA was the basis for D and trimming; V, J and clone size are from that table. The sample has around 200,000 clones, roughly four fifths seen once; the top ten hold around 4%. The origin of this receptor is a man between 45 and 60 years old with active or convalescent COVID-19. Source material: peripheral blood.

The CDR3: CASSWEGNTEAFF. CDR3 DNA sequence: TGTGCCAGCAGTTGGGAGGGGAACACTGAAGCTTTCTTT. V is TRBV12-3 or TRBV12-4 and J is TRBJ1-1; D call uncertain. This CDR3 is built from 13 residues. V lost 4 bases and J 1 base, leaving 7 bases between the germline ends.